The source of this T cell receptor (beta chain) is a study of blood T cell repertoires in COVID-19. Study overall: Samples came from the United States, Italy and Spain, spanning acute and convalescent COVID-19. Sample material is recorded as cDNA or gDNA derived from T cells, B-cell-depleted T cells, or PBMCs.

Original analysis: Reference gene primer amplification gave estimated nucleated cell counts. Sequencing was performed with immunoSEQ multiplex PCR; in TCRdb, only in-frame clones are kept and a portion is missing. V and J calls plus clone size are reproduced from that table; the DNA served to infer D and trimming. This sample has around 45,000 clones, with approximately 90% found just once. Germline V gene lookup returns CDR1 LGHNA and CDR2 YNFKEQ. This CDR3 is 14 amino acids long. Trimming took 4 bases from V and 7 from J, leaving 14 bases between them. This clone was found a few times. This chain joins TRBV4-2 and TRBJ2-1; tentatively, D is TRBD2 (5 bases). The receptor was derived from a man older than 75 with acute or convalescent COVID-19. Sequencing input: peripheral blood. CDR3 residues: CASSPDYVRNEQFF. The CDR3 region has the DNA TGTGCCAGCAGCCCAGACTACGTTCGGAATGAGCAGTTCTTC.